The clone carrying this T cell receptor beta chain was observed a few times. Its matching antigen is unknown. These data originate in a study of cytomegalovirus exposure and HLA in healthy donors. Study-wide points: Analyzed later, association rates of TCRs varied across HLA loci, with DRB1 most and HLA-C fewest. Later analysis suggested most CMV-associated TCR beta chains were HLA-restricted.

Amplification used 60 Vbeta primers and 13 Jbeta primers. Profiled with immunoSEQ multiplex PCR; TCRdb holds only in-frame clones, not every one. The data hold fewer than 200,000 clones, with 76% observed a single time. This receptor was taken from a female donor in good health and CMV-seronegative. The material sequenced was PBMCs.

CDR3: CASSPPQGAMETQYF. The DNA for the CDR3 is TGTGCCAGCAGTCCACCGCAGGGGGCCATGGAGACCCAGTACTTC. The chain couples TRBV6-5 to TRBJ2-5; 8 bases align to TRBD1. Per the germline V gene, CDR1 is MNHEY and CDR2 is SVGAGI. V was clipped by 5 bases and J by 5 bases; unmatched bases: 10. This CDR3 has 15 residues.